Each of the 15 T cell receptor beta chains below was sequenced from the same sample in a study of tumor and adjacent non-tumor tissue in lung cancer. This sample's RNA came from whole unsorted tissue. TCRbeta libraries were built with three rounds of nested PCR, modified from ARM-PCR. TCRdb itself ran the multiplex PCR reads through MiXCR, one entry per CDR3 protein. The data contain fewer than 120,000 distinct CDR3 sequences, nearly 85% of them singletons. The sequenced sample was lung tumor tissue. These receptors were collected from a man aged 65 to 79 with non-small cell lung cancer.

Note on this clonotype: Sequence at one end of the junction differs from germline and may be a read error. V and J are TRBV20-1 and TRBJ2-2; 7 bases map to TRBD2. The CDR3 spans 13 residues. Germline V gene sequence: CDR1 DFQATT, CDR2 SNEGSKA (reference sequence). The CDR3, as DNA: TGCAGTGCTAGTGAGGGAGGGGCCGGGGAGCTGTTGTTT. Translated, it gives CSASEGGAGELLF.

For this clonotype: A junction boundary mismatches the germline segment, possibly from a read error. The CDR3 DNA sequence: TGCGCCAACAGCCAAGACCCAGCAGGAGCTAAATACAATGAGCAGATCTTC. Translated: CANSQDPAGAKYNEQIF. The rearrangement joins TRBV4-3 to TRBJ2-1; no definite D call. Germline V gene lookup returns CDR1 LGHNA and CDR2 YSLEER. The CDR3 covers 17 residues.

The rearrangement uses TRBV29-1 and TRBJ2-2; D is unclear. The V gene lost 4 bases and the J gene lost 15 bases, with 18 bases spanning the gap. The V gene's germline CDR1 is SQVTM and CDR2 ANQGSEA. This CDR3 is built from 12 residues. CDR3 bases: TGCAGCGTTGTTGACAACATCCGAGAGTTGTTTTTT. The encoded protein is CSVVDNIRELFF.

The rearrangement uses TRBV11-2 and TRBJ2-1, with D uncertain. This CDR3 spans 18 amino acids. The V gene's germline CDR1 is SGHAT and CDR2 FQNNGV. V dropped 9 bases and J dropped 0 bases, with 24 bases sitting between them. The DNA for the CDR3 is TGTGCCAGTAGATTACATGTGCGAAACTGGGCCTCCTACAATGAGCAGTTCTTC. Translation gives CASRLHVRNWASYNEQFF.

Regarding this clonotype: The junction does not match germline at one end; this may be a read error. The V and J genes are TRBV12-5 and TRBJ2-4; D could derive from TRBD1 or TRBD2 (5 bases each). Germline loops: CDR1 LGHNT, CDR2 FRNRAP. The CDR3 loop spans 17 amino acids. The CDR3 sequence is CTSGPDWGLRVKNIQYF. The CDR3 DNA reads TGTACTAGTGGTCCGGACTGGGGGTTACGAGTCAAAAACATTCAGTACTTC. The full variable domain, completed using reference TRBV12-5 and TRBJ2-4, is DARVTQTPRHKVTEMGQEVTMRCQPILGHNTVFWYRQTMMQGLELLAYFRNRAPLDDSGMPKDRFSAEMPDATLATLKIQPSEPRDSAVYFCTSGPDWGLRVKNIQYFGAGTRLSVL.

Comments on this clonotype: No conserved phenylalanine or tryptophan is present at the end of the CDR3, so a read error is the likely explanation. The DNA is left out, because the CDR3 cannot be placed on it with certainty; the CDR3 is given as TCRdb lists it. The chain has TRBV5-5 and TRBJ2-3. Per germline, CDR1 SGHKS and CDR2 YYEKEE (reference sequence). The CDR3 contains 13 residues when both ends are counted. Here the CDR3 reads CISSLQGTDTRYS.

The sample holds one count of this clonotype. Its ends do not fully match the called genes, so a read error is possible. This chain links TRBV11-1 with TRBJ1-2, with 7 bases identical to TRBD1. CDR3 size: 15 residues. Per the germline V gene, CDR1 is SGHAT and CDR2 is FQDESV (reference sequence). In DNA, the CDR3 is TGTGCCAACAGCTTAGACGGGACAGCTCCTGATGACTACACCTTC. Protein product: CANSLDGTAPDDYTF.

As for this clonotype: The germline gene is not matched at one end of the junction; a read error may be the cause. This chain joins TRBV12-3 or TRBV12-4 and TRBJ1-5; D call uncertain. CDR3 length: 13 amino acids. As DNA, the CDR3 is TGTACCAGCTGTTTTCGCATAAATCAGCCCCAGCGTTTT. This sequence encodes CTSCFRINQPQRF.

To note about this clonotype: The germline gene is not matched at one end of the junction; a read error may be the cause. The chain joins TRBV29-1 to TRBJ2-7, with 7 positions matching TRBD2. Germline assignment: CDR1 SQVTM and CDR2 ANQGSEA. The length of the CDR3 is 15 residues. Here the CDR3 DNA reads TGCAACGTTGACAAACGCGGGAGTAGGCCTTACGGGCAGTACTTC. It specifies CNVDKRGSRPYGQYF.

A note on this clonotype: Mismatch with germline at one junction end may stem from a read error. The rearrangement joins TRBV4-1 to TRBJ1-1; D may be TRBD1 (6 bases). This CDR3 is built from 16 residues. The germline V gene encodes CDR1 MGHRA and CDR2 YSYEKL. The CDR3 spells CASNQDLRGRNSEAFF. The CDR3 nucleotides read TGCGCCAGCAACCAAGATCTGAGGGGGAGGAACTCTGAAGCTTTCTTT.

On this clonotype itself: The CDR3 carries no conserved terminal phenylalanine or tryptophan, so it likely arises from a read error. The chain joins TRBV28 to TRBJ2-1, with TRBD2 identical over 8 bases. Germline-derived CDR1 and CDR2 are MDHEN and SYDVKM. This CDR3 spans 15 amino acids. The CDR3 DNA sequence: TGTGCCAACAGTTTCAAGCGGGGGATTGGTGGCGAGCAGTTCTTA. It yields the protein CANSFKRGIGGEQFL.

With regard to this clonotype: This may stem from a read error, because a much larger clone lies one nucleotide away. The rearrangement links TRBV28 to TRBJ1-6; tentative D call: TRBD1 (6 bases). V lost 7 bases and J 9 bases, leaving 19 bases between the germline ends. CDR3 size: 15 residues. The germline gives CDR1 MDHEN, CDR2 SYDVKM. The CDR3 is CASTGNRAERSPLHF. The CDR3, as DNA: TGTGCCAGCACAGGCAACAGGGCGGAACGTTCACCCCTCCACTTT. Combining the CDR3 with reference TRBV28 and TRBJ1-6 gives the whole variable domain DVKVTQSSRYLVKRTGEKVFLECVQDMDHENMFWYRQDPGLGLRLIYFSYDVKMKEKGDIPEGYSVSREKKERFSLILESASTNQTSMYLCASTGNRAERSPLHFGNGTRLTVT.

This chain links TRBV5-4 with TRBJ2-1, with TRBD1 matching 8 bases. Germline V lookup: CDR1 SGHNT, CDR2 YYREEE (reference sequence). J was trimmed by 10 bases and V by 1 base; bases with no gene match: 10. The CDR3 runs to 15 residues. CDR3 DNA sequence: TGTGCCAGCAGCTTGTACGCAGGGGGCGGGAACGAGCAGTTCTTC. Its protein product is CASSLYAGGGNEQFF. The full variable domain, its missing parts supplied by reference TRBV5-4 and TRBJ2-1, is ETGVTQSPTHLIKTRGQQVTLRCSSQSGHNTVSWYQQALGQGPQFIFQYYREEENGRGNFPPRFSGLQFPNYSSELNVNALELDDSALYLCASSLYAGGGNEQFFGPGTRLTVL.

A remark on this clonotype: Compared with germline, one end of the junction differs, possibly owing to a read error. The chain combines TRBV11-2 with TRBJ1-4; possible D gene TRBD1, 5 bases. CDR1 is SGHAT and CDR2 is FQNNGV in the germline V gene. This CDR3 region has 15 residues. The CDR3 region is CTSIRSGASYEKLFF. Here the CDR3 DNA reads TGTACCAGCATCAGAAGTGGGGCAAGTTATGAAAAACTGTTTTTT.

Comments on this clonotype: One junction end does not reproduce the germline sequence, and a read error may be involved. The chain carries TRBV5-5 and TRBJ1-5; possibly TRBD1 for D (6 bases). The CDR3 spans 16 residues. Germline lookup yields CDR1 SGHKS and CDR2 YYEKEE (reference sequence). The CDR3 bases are TGTACCAGCAGCCCAGGTGTGGGGGCGGGTAATCAGCCCCAGCATTTT. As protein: CTSSPGVGAGNQPQHF.